This passage covers 7 T cell receptor beta chains from one sample sequenced in a study of OX40 agonist ivuxolimab in advanced cancers. Library preparation was by the immunoSEQ multiplex PCR assay. TCRdb mirrors the immuneACCESS table, restricted to in-frame sequences. Some clones are absent from its copies; in checked studies, under half trace to an unresolved V gene, and the reason for the others is unknown. This sample comprises over 60,000 clones, 75% to 90% of them detected only once. The ten top clones hold around 0.4% of the sample. Here the sequenced sample was CD4+ or CD8+ T cells sorted from blood, taken in a trial of the OX40 agonist ivuxolimab. Every receptor here comes from an adult with an advanced solid tumor such as melanoma, head and neck, liver or kidney cancer.

J is TRBJ1-1 and V is TRBV5-1; possible D gene TRBD1, 6 bases. V was cut by 0 bases and J by 5 bases, with 17 bases left in between. Germline CDR1 is SGHRS and CDR2 is YFSETQ. This CDR3 has 16 residues. CDR3 protein: CASSLGPGASGTEAFF. The CDR3 region has the DNA TGCGCCAGCAGCTTGGGGCCGGGGGCTTCGGGTACTGAAGCTTTCTTT.

The V call is TRBV11-3, the J call TRBJ1-1; D uncertain. This CDR3 comprises 14 residues. V was pared by 5 bases and J by 1 base, with 11 bases between. CDR1 and CDR2 from the germline V gene are SGHNT and YENEEA. CDR3 in amino acids: CASSRTTQNTEAFF. The DNA for the CDR3 is TGTGCCAGCAGCCGGACCACACAGAACACTGAAGCTTTCTTT.

The V gene is TRBV6-4, the J gene TRBJ2-1; D is undetermined. The CDR3 covers 16 residues. The V end lost 0 bases, the J end lost 4 bases, and 13 bases lay between the germline ends. The germline V gene has CDR1 MRHNA and CDR2 SNTAGT. CDR3 DNA sequence: TGTGCCAGCAGTGACTCGTATGCCGCCCCTTACAATGAGCAGTTCTTC. It specifies CASSDSYAAPYNEQFF.

Worth noting for this clone: The junction shows a germline mismatch at one end, possibly a read error. The rearrangement links TRBV19 to TRBJ2-1; 7 nucleotides match TRBD2. CDR1 is LNHDA and CDR2 is SQIVND in the germline V gene (reference sequence). The CDR3 runs to 18 residues. In DNA, the CDR3 is TGTGCCAGTAGTATAGATTGGAAAGCGGGAATCTCCCACAATGAGCAGTTCTTC. It encodes CASSIDWKAGISHNEQFF.

V and J are TRBV19 and TRBJ2-1; 9 nucleotides line up with TRBD2. The CDR3 length is 15 residues. Germline loops: CDR1 LNHDA, CDR2 SQIVND (reference sequence). Unmatched junction bases numbered 11, after V lost 9 bases and J lost 5 bases. CDR3 sequence reads: CASSVSGRLHNEQFF. CDR3 bases: TGTGCCAGCTCGGTTAGCGGGAGATTGCACAATGAGCAGTTCTTC.

This chain joins TRBV19 and TRBJ2-5; TRBD1 is a possible D gene (6 bases). The J call may be in error: the DNA end matches TRBJ2-7 better. The CDR3 sequence is 16 residues long. Germline values: CDR1 LNHDA, CDR2 SQIVND (reference sequence). CDR3 nucleotides: TGTGCCAGTAGTCCTCCGACAGGCGTTAGCTCCTACGAGCAGTACTTC. It encodes CASSPPTGVSSYEQYF.

This clone has more than one count but fewer than ten. V usage is TRBV9 and J usage is TRBJ1-3, with 7 bases identical to TRBD1. The CDR3 contains 14 residues. Germline trimming cut 4 bases from V and 3 bases from J; bases unmatched to any gene: 4. Germline V gene lookup returns CDR1 SGDLS and CDR2 YYNGEE. The CDR3 DNA reads as TGTGCCAGCAGCTTGACAGGGTATGGAAACACCATATATTTT. Protein: CASSLTGYGNTIYF. Full variable domain (missing parts from reference TRBV9 and TRBJ1-3): DSGVTQTPKHLITATGQRVTLRCSPRSGDLSVYWYQQSLDQGLQFLIQYYNGEERAKGNILERFSAQQFPDLHSELNLSSLELGDSALYFCASSLTGYGNTIYFGEGSWLTVV.